This TCR beta chain is drawn from a study of cytomegalovirus exposure and HLA in healthy donors. The CDR3 length is 14 residues. The germline gives CDR1 SGHRS, CDR2 YFSETQ. Unmatched junction bases numbered 3, after V lost 5 bases and J lost 3 bases. 60 Vbeta and 13 Jbeta primers were used in PCR. Profiling relied on immunoSEQ multiplex PCR, and the TCRdb table lists in-frame clones only, not all of them. The sample lists roughly 140,000 clones; roughly 80% were seen once. The V and J genes are TRBV5-1 and TRBJ2-2; 8 positions match TRBD1. Input material: PBMCs. The receptor's source is a man between 40 and 49 years old in good health and CMV-seronegative. The DNA of the CDR3 is TGCGCCAGCAGGTCGACAGGGGACACCGGGGAGCTGTTTTTT. Its protein is CASRSTGDTGELFF.